The rows below give T cell receptor beta chains drawn from one sample of a study of a mutant IDH1 vaccine in newly diagnosed glioma. TCRdb's table, derived via immunoSEQ multiplex PCR, lists solely in-frame clones and lacks some. The sample holds over 50,000 clones, around 80% seen once. These receptors' targets are unknown. Sample: PBMCs, taken from a glioma patient whose treatment included an IDH1 peptide vaccine. These receptor sequences come from a woman in her forties with glioma. Some clones in this sample may be carry-over from other donors' samples. CDR3s include the opening cysteine and the closing phenylalanine or tryptophan. Fields, in order: V gene, clone size, J gene, D gene, CDR3 protein, CDR3 DNA. D genes are given only for firm matches. Size tells how often a clone was seen (once, few, many) or the class of an expanded clone, and some rows leave it out.

V: TRBV7-8
size: .
J: TRBJ2-7
D: .
CDR3: CASSLRESYEQYF
DNA: TGTGCCAGCAGCTTAAGGGAATCCTACGAGCAGTACTTC

V: TRBV9
size: .
J: TRBJ1-5
D: .
CDR3: CASSVDVGPQPQHF
DNA: TGTGCCAGCAGCGTAGATGTGGGCCCCCAGCCCCAGCATTTT

V: TRBV5-1
size: .
J: TRBJ2-2
D: TRBD2
CDR3: CASRPGGSTGELFF
DNA: TGCGCCAGCAGACCCGGGGGGAGTACCGGGGAGCTGTTTTTT

V: TRBV11-2
size: .
J: TRBJ2-3
D: .
CDR3: CASSNRARSSDTQYF
DNA: TGTGCCAGCAGCAACCGGGCCAGATCTTCAGATACGCAGTATTTT

V: TRBV14
size: .
J: TRBJ1-2
D: TRBD1
CDR3: CASSKTGTDYGYTF
DNA: TGTGCCAGCAGCAAGACTGGGACAGACTATGGCTACACCTTC

V: TRBV6-5
size: once
J: TRBJ2-1
D: .
CDR3: CASSPWGARNEQFF
DNA: TGTGCCAGCAGTCCCTGGGGGGCCCGCAATGAGCAGTTCTTC

V: TRBV7-8
size: .
J: TRBJ2-5
D: TRBD2
CDR3: CASSLRLASPSETQYF
DNA: TGTGCCAGCAGCCTTCGACTAGCGTCCCCATCGGAGACCCAGTACTTC

V: TRBV6-5
size: .
J: TRBJ1-2
D: TRBD1
CDR3: CASSPGTGGSYGYTF
DNA: TGTGCCAGCAGCCCCGGGACAGGGGGCTCCTATGGCTACACCTTC

V: TRBV5-6
size: .
J: TRBJ1-5
D: .
CDR3: CASSLGGARGQPQHF
DNA: TGTGCCAGCAGCTTGGGGGGGGCGCGCGGTCAGCCCCAGCATTTT

V: TRBV14
size: .
J: TRBJ1-1
D: .
CDR3: CASSSRWVNPVVNTEAFF
DNA: TGTGCCAGCAGCTCAAGATGGGTTAACCCGGTCGTGAACACTGAAGCTTTCTTT

V: TRBV7-8
size: .
J: TRBJ1-5
D: .
CDR3: CASSPGRTGNQPQHF
DNA: TGTGCCAGCAGCCCCGGTAGGACGGGAAATCAGCCCCAGCATTTT

V: TRBV19
size: .
J: TRBJ2-2
D: TRBD1
CDR3: CASSPGTGAGELFF
DNA: TGTGCCAGTAGTCCCGGGACAGGGGCCGGGGAGCTGTTTTTT

V: TRBV2
size: .
J: TRBJ1-4
D: TRBD1
CDR3: CASSETGVGEKLFF
DNA: TGTGCCAGCAGTGAAACAGGGGTCGGTGAAAAACTGTTTTTT

V: TRBV4-3
size: .
J: TRBJ2-2
D: TRBD2
CDR3: CASSQELAGRTGELFF
DNA: TGCGCCAGCAGCCAAGAACTAGCGGGTCGGACCGGGGAGCTGTTTTTT

V: TRBV6-5
size: .
J: TRBJ1-3
D: .
CDR3: CASSLNGPGGNTIYF
DNA: TGTGCCAGCAGTCTAAATGGCCCCGGCGGAAACACCATATATTTT